The 8 T cell receptor beta chains given below trace back to one sample, sequenced in a study of shared T cell receptors in the human thymus (dated by TCRdb to 2020 to 2023). Libraries were built with the immunoSEQ multiplex PCR assay. Imported from immuneACCESS, the table was reduced by TCRdb to in-frame sequences with V and J called. These copies leave out some clones; in studies compared against another copy, an unresolved V gene accounts for under half, and the cause of the remainder is not known. The sample contains 700,000 or so clones, 75% to 90% of them found a single time. The ten largest account for more than 0.01% of the sample. This sample also appeared in a second study, on human thymus T cells.

Input material: thymocytes. The receptors stem from a girl in the first two years of life with a congenital heart defect. Donor details come from another sample of the same person, matched by shared clones.

The chain links TRBV9 to TRBJ2-3; 11 bases match TRBD2. Germline lookup yields CDR1 SGDLS and CDR2 YYNGEE. Losses at the gene ends were 0 bases for V and 1 base for J; bases not matched to a gene: 4. The CDR3 spans 17 residues. The CDR3 sequence is CASSVGGLAERTDTQYF. The CDR3 DNA reads TGTGCCAGCAGCGTAGGGGGACTAGCGGAACGCACAGATACGCAGTATTTT.

The V and J genes are TRBV21-1 and TRBJ1-2; the D call of TRBD1 is as the table states it, not checked on the DNA. TRBV21-1 is tagged as a pseudogene. The CDR3 runs 16 residues. The CDR3 protein is CASSKATGQGGYGYTF. The CDR3 coding sequence is TGTGCCAGCAGCAAAGCAACGGGACAGGGAGGCTATGGCTACACCTTC.

Here the CDR3 reads CASSSDPRDGNTIYF. The CDR3 nucleotides are TGTGCCAGCAGTTCCGATCCCAGGGATGGAAACACCATATATTTT. The chain combines TRBV28 with TRBJ1-3, with D maybe TRBD1 (5 bases). The V end lost 4 bases, the J end lost 3 bases, and 13 bases lay between the germline ends. The V gene's germline CDR1 is MDHEN and CDR2 SYDVKM. This CDR3 is built from 15 residues.

The chain is built from TRBV7-2 and TRBJ2-2; D unresolved. V was clipped by 2 bases and J by 0 bases, with 4 bases between them. Germline V CDR1 and CDR2: SGHTA, FQGNSA. The CDR3 sequence is 14 residues long. DNA of the CDR3: TGTGCCAGCAGCTTATTCTCGAACACCGGGGAGCTGTTTTTT. This sequence encodes CASSLFSNTGELFF. The entire variable domain, with the rest obtained from reference TRBV7-2 and TRBJ2-2, is as follows: GAGVSQSPSNKVTEKGKDVELRCDPISGHTALYWYRQSLGQGLEFLIYFQGNSAPDKSGLPSDRFSAERTGGSVSTLTIQRTQQEDSAVYLCASSLFSNTGELFFGEGSRLTVL.

Written as DNA, the CDR3 is TGTGCCAGCAGGGACAGGGTCCGAACAGATACGCAGTATTTT. It yields the protein CASRDRVRTDTQYF. The genes are TRBV5-6 and TRBJ2-3; 8 nucleotides agree with TRBD1. Trimming removed 5 bases from V and 3 bases from J; junction bases left unmatched: 5. The CDR3 runs to 14 residues. Germline V gene lookup returns CDR1 SGHDT and CDR2 YYEEEE.

V usage is TRBV5-1 and J usage is TRBJ2-6, with 7 bases lining up with TRBD1. V was pared by 3 bases and J by 2 bases, with 14 bases of the junction left unmatched. The CDR3 has 19 amino acids. Germline V CDR1 and CDR2: SGHRS, YFSETQ. DNA for the CDR3: TGCGCCAGCAGCTCTAATACTGACAGGGACCTCGCTGGGGCCAACGTCCTGACTTTC. This translates into CASSSNTDRDLAGANVLTF.

The gene calls are TRBV4-1 and TRBJ1-4, with D maybe TRBD1 (5 bases). Looked up from germline, CDR1 is MGHRA and CDR2 is YSYEKL. V shed 4 bases and J shed 8 bases, with 17 bases lying between them. This CDR3 is 15 amino acids long. CDR3 DNA: TGCGCCAGCAGCCCCAACCAGGGTTGGGGCGAAAAACTGTTTTTT. Its protein product is CASSPNQGWGEKLFF.

The rearrangement uses TRBV10-3 and TRBJ2-3, with a tentative D call TRBD1 (5 bases). Germline assignment: CDR1 ENHRY and CDR2 SYGVKD. Trimming pared 11 bases from V and 4 bases from J, leaving 13 bases between. This CDR3 is 12 amino acids long. The CDR3 spells CASSDSSDTQYF. The CDR3 region has the DNA TGTGCCTCTTCAGACAGCTCAGATACGCAGTATTTT.